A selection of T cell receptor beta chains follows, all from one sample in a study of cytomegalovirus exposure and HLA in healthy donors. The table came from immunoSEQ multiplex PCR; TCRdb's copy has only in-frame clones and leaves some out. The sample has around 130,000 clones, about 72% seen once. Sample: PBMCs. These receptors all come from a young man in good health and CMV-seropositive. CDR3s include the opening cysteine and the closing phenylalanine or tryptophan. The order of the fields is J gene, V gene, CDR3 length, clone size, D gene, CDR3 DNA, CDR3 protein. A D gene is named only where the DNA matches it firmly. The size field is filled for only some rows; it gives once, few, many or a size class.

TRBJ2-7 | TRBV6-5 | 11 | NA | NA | TGTGCCAGCAGTAACATAAACGAGCAGTACTTC | CASSNINEQYF
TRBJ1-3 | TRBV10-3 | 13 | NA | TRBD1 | TGTGCCATCAAGGGGGCGCAGGGAAACACCATATATTTT | CAIKGAQGNTIYF
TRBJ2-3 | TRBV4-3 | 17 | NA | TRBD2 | TGCGCCAGCAGCCAAGATACGCCTAGCGGGACCACAGATACGCAGTATTTT | CASSQDTPSGTTDTQYF
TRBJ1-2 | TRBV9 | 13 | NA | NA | TGTGCCAGCAGCGTAGGGAGGAACTATGGCTACACCTTC | CASSVGRNYGYTF
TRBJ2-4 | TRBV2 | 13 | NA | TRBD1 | TGTGCCAGCACCCTGGACAGGGGAAACATTCAGTACTTC | CASTLDRGNIQYF
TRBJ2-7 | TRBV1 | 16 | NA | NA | TGCACCACTGAGGGACTAGCGGGAGATCGGCCCTACGAGCAGTACTTC | CTTEGLAGDRPYEQYF
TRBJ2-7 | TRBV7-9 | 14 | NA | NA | TGTGCCAGCTCCCGCCGAGGATCTGAGTGGGAGCAGTACTTC | CASSRRGSEWEQYF
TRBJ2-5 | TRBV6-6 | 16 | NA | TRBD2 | TGTGCCAGCAGTTACGGGACTAGCGGATACAAAGAGACCCAGTACTTC | CASSYGTSGYKETQYF
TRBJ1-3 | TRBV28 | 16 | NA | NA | TGTGCCAGCAGTTTCTCGGTGGACAATGCTGGAAACACCATATATTTT | CASSFSVDNAGNTIYF
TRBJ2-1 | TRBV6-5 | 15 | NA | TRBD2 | TGTGCCAGCAGTTACTCGGCTAGCGGTTACAATGAGCAGTTCTTC | CASSYSASGYNEQFF
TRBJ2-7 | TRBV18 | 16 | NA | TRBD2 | TGTGCCAGCTCACCAATAACTAGCGGGATGGCCTACGAGCAGTACTTC | CASSPITSGMAYEQYF
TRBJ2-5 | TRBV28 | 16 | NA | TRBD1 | TGTGCCAGCAGTTTCGTCCCGGGACAGGGGTGGGAGACCCAGTACTTC | CASSFVPGQGWETQYF
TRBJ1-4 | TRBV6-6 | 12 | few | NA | TGTGCCAGCAGTACGGCGGGTGAAAAACTGTTTTTT | CASSTAGEKLFF
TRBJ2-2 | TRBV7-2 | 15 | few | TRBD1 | TGTGCCAGCAGCCGTGGACAGGGTTTTCCCGGGGAGCTGTTTTTT | CASSRGQGFPGELFF
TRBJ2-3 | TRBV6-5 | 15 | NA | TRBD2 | TGTGCCAGCAGTTACAGGCTAGCGGGAGCCGGTACGCAGTATTTT | CASSYRLAGAGTQYF
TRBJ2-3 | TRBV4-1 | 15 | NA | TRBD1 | TGCGCCAGCAGCCAGGACAGGGGAGTCACAGATACGCAGTATTTT | CASSQDRGVTDTQYF
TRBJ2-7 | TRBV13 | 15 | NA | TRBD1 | TGTGCCAGCAGCTTGGGACAGGGGGCAGTCTACGAGCAGTACTTC | CASSLGQGAVYEQYF
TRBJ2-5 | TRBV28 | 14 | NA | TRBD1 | TGTGCCAGCAGTCCCCGACAGGGTCGGGGGACCCAGTACTTC | CASSPRQGRGTQYF
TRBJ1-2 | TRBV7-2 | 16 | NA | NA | TGTGCCAGCAGCTTAGATAGTCAGGATTCGAGCTATGGCTACACCTTC | CASSLDSQDSSYGYTF
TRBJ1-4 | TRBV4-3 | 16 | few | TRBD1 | TGCGCCAGCAGCCAGCACAGGGGGACAGGAAATGAAAAACTGTTTTTT | CASSQHRGTGNEKLFF
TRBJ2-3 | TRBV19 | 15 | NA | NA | TGTGCCAGTAAATCCCGACAGGAGGGCACAGATACGCAGTATTTT | CASKSRQEGTDTQYF
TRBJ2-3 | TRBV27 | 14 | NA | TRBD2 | TGTGCCAGCAGTTTTGGCGGGAGGTTAGGTACGCAGTATTTT | CASSFGGRLGTQYF
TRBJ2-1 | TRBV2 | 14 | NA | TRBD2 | TGTGCCAGCACGCTCAGCGGGAGCGCCAATGAGCAGTTCTTC | CASTLSGSANEQFF
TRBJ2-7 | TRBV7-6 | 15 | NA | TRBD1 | TGTGCCAGCAGCTTAGGCCCCAGGGGGACCTACGAGCAGTACTTC | CASSLGPRGTYEQYF